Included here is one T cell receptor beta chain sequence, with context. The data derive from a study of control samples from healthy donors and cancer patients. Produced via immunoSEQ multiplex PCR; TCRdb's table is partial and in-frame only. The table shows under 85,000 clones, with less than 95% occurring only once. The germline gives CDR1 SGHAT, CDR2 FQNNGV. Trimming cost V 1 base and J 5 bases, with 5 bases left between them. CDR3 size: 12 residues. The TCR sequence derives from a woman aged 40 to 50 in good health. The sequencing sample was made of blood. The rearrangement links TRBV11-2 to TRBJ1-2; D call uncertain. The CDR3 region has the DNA TGTGCCAGCAGCTTAGCGCTTTATGGCTACACCTTC. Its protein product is CASSLALYGYTF.